The clone carrying this T cell receptor (beta chain) was found many times. Libraries of TCR beta came from quantitative 5'-RACE with molecular barcodes. One entry per CDR3 protein results from TCRdb running MiXCR on the 5' RACE reads. The sample yields 230,000 or so distinct CDR3 sequences, more than 20% seen once. These data originate in a study of CD8 T cells in ankylosing spondylitis. Sequencing used blood, either unsorted or a sorted T cell fraction (not recorded which). The TCR originated in a male donor with ankylosing spondylitis or in good health (not recorded which).

The CDR3 sequence: CASSTSSPYEQYF. CDR3 coding DNA: TGCGCCAGCAGTACTTCTTCCCCCTACGAGCAGTACTTC. J is TRBJ2-7 and V is TRBV5-1; D remains unclear. The V end lost 5 bases, the J end lost 2 bases, and 11 bases lay between the germline ends. This CDR3 contains 13 residues. Germline CDR1 is SGHRS and CDR2 is YFSETQ.